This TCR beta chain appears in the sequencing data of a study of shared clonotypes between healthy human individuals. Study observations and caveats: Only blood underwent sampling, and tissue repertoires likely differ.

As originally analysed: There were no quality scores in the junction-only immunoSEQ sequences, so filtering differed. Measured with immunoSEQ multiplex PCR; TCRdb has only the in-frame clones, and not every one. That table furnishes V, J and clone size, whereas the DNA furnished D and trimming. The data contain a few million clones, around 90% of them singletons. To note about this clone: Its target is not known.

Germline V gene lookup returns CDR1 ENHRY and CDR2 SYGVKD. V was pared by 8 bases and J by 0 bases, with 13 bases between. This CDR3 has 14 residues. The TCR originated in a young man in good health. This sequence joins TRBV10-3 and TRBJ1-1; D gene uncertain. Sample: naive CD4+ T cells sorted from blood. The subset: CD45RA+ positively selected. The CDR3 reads CAIRTSVLNTEAFF. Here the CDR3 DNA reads TGTGCCATCCGTACCTCAGTCTTGAACACTGAAGCTTTCTTT.